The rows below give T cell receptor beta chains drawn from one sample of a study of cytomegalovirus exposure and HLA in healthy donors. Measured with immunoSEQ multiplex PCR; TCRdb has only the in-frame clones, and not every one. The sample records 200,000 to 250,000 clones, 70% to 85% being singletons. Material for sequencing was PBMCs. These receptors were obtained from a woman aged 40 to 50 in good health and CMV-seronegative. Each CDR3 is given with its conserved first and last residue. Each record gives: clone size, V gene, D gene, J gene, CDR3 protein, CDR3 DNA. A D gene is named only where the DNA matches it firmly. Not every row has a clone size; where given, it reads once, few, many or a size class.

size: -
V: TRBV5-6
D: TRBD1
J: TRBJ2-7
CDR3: CASSFHRGHGEQYF
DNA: TGTGCCAGCAGCTTCCACAGGGGGCATGGCGAGCAGTACTTC

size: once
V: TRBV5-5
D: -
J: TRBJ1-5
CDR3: CASSTEGLDQPQHF
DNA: TGTGCCAGCAGCACGGAGGGGTTAGATCAGCCCCAGCATTTT

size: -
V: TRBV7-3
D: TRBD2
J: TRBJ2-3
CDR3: CASSPGTSGDRTDTQYF
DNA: TGTGCCAGCAGCCCTGGGACTAGCGGGGACCGCACAGATACGCAGTATTTT

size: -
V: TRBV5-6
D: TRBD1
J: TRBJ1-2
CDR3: CASSLRQGDGYTF
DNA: TGTGCCAGCAGCTTGCGACAGGGAGATGGCTACACCTTC

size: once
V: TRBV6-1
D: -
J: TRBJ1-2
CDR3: CASSEPGISGGYPF
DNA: TGTGCCAGCAGTGAACCAGGGATCTCGGGAGGCTACCCCTTC

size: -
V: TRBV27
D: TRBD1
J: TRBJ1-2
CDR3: CASSEVTGIGGYTF
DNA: TGTGCCAGCAGTGAAGTGACAGGGATCGGCGGCTACACCTTC

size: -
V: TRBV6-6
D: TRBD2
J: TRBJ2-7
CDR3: CASSYSKLAGDEQYF
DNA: TGTGCCAGCAGTTACTCGAAACTAGCGGGGGACGAGCAGTACTTC

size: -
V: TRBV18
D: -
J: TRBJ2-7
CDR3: CASSLLSYEQYF
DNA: TGTGCCAGCTCGCTACTCTCCTACGAGCAGTACTTC

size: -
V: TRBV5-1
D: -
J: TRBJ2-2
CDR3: CASSLGPEGTGELFF
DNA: TGCGCCAGCAGCTTAGGCCCAGAGGGAACCGGGGAGCTGTTTTTT

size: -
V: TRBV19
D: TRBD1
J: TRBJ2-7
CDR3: CASRGTGVEEQYF
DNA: TGTGCCAGTAGGGGGACAGGGGTGGAGGAGCAGTACTTC

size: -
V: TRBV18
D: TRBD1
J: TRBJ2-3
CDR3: CASSLLDRTDTQYF
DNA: TGTGCCAGCTCACTACTGGACAGGACAGATACGCAGTATTTT

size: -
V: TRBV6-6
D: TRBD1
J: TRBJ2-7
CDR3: CASNPDRVSYEQYF
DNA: TGTGCCAGCAACCCTGACAGGGTGTCCTACGAGCAGTACTTC

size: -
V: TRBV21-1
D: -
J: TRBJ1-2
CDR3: CASSSPSLPCTF
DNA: TGTGCCAGCAGCTCCCCCTCCCTCCCCTGCACCTTC

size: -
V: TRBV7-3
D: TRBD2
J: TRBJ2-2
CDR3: CASSPTSGSNTGELFF
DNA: TGTGCCAGCAGCCCAACTAGCGGTTCGAACACCGGGGAGCTGTTTTTT

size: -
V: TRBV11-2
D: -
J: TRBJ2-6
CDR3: CASSLGRGPHSGANVLTF
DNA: TGTGCCAGCAGCTTAGGTAGGGGCCCGCACTCTGGGGCCAACGTCCTGACTTTC

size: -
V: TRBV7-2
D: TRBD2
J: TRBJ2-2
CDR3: CASSRAGGDTGELFF
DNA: TGTGCCAGCAGCCGAGCGGGGGGTGACACCGGGGAGCTGTTTTTT

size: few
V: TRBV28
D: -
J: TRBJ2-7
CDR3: CASSSSPDEQYF
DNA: TGTGCCAGCAGTTCCTCACCAGACGAGCAGTACTTC

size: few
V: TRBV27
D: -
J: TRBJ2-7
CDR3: CASSYGPAASYEQYF
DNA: TGTGCCAGCAGTTACGGCCCGGCGGCCTCCTACGAGCAGTACTTC

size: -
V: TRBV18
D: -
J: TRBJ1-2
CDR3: CASSPPGQAPGYTF
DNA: TGTGCCAGCTCACCACCTGGGCAGGCTCCCGGCTACACCTTC

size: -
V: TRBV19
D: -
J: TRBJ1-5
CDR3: CASISSFGPQHF
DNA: TGTGCCAGTATATCAAGCTTCGGGCCCCAGCATTTT

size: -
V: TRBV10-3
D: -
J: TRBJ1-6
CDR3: CAIRILDTAGPLHF
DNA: TGTGCCATCAGGATACTGGACACCGCGGGGCCCCTCCACTTT

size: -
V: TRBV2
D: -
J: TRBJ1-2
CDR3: CASRREADGYTF
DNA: TGTGCCAGCAGGAGGGAGGCGGATGGCTACACCTTC

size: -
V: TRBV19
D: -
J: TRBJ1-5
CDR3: CASNFLSNQPQHF
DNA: TGTGCCAGTAACTTTCTGAGCAATCAGCCCCAGCATTTT

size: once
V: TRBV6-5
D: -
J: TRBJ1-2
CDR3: CASRITANYGYTF
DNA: TGTGCCAGCCGAATTACAGCTAACTATGGCTACACCTTC

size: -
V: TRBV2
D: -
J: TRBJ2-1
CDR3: CASSEATSYNEQFF
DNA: TGTGCCAGCAGTGAAGCTACTTCCTACAATGAGCAGTTCTTC

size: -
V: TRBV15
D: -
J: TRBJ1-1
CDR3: CATSRSPGGGPDTEAFF
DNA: TGTGCCACCAGCAGATCCCCGGGGGGGGGACCGGACACTGAAGCTTTCTTT

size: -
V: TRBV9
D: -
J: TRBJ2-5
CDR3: CASSVGLVETQYF
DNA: TGTGCCAGCAGCGTCGGACTGGTAGAGACCCAGTACTTC

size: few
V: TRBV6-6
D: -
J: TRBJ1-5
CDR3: CASGPVGNQPQHF
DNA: TGTGCCAGCGGCCCTGTGGGCAATCAGCCCCAGCATTTT

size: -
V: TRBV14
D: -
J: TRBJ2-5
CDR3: CASSRPKETQYF
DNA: TGTGCCAGCAGCCGGCCAAAAGAGACCCAGTACTTC

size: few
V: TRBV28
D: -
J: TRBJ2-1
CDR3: CASSPGGKGYNEQFF
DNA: TGTGCCAGCAGTCCAGGGGGGAAGGGCTACAATGAGCAGTTCTTC

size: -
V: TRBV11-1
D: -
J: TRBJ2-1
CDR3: CASSSHALDNEQFF
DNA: TGTGCCAGCAGCTCCCACGCCCTAGACAATGAGCAGTTCTTC

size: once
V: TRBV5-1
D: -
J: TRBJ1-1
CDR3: CASSLEGDGTEAFF
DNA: TGCGCCAGCAGCTTAGAGGGGGATGGCACTGAAGCTTTCTTT

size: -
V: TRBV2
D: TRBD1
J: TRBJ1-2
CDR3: CASSGRMGQGLGYTF
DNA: TGTGCCAGCAGTGGAAGGATGGGACAGGGGCTGGGCTACACCTTC

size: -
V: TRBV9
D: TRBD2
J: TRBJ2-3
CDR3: CASSAIGGVSTDTQYF
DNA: TGTGCCAGCAGCGCGATCGGGGGGGTGTCAACAGATACGCAGTATTTT

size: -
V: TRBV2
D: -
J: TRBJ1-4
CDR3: CASSNRRENNEKLFF
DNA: TGTGCCAGCAGTAACCGACGGGAAAATAATGAAAAACTGTTTTTT

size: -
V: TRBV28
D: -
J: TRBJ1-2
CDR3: CASSSQFGYTF
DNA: TGTGCCAGCAGTTCACAGTTTGGGTACACCTTC

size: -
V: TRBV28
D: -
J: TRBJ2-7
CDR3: CASSPDGSIYEQYF
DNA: TGTGCCAGCAGCCCGGACGGGAGTATATACGAGCAGTACTTC

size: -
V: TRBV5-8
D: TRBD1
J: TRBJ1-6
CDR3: CARSLSGTGGSPLHF
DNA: TGTGCCCGCAGCTTATCCGGGACAGGGGGTTCACCCCTCCACTTT

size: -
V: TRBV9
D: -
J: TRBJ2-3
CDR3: CASSVAGGHTQYF
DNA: TGTGCCAGCAGCGTAGCTGGAGGTCATACGCAGTATTTT

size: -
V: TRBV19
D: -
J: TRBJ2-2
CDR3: CASSMDKANTGELFF
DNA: TGTGCCAGTAGTATGGACAAGGCGAACACCGGGGAGCTGTTTTTT

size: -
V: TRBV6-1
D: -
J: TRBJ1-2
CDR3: CASTRRDYGYTF
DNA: TGTGCCAGCACGCGCAGGGACTATGGCTACACCTTC

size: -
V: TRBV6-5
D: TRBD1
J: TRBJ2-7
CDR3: CATEDRLRPYEQYF
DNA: TGTGCCACCGAGGACAGGCTCCGACCCTACGAGCAGTACTTC